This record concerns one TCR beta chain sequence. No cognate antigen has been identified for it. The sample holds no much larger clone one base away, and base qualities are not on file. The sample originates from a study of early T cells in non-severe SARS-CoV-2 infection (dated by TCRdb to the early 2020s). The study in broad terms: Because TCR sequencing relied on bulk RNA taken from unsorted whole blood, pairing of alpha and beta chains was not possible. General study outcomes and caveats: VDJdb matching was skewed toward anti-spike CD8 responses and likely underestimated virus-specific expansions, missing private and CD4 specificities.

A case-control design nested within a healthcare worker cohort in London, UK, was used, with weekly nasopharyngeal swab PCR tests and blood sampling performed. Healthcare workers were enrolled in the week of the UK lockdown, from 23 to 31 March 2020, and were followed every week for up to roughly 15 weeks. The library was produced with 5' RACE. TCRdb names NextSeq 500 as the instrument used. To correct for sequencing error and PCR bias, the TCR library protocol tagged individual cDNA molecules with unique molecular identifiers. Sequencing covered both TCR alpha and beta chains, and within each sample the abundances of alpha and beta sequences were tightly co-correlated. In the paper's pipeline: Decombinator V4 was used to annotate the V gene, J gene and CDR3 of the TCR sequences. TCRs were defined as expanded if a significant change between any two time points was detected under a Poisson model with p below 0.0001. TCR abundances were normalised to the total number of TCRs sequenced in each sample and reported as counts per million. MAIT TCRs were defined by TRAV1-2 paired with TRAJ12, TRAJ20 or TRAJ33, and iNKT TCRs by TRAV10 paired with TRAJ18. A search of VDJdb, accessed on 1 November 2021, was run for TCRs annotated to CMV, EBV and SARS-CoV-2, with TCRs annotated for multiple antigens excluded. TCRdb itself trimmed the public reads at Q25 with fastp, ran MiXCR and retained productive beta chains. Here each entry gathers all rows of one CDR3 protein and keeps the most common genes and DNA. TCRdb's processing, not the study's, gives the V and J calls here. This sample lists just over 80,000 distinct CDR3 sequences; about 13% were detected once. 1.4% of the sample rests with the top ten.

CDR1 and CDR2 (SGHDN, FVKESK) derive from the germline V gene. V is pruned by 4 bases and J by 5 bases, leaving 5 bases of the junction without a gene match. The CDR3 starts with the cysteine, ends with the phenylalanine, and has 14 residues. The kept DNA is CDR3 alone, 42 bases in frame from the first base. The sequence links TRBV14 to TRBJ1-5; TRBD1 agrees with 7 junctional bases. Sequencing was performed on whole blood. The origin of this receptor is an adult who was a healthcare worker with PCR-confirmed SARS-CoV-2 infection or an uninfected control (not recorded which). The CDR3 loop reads CASSRQGPDQPQHF. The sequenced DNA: TGTGCCAGCAGCCGACAGGGACCGGATCAGCCCCAGCATTTT.